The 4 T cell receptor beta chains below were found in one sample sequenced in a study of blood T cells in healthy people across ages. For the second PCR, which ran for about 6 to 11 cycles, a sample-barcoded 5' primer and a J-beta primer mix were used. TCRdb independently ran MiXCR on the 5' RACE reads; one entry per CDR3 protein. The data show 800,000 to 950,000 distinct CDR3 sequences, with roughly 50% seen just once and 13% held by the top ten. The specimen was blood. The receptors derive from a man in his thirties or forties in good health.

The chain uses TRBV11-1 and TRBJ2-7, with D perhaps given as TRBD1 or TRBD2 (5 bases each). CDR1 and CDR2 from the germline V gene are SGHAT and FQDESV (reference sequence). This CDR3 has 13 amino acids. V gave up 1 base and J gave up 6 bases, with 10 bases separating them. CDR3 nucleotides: TGTGCCAGCAGCTTAGGGGGGAAGAGCGAGCAGTACTTC. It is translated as CASSLGGKSEQYF. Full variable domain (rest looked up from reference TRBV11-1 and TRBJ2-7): EAEVAQSPRYKITEKSQAVAFWCDPISGHATLYWYRQILGQGPELLVQFQDESVVDDSQLPKDRFSAERLKGVDSTLKIQPAELGDSAMYLCASSLGGKSEQYFGPGTRLTVT.

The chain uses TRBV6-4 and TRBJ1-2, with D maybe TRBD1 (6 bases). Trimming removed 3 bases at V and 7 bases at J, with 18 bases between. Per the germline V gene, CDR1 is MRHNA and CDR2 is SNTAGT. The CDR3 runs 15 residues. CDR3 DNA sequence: TGTGCCAGCAGTGAGTCTGGCAGGGGAGATGCTGGCTACACCTTC. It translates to CASSESGRGDAGYTF.

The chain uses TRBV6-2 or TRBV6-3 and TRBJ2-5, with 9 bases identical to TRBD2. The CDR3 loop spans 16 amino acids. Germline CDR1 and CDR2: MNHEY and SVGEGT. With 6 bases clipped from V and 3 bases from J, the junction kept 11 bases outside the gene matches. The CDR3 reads CASSFKEIAGEETQYF. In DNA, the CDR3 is TGTGCCAGCAGCTTCAAGGAGATAGCGGGGGAAGAGACCCAGTACTTC.

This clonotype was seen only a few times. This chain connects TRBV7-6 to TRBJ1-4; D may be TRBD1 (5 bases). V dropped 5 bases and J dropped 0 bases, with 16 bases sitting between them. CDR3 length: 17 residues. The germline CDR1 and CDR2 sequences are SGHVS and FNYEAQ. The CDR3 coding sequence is TGTGCCAGCAGCCGTCCCGGGACGGATACAACTAATGAAAAACTGTTTTTT. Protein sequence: CASSRPGTDTTNEKLFF.